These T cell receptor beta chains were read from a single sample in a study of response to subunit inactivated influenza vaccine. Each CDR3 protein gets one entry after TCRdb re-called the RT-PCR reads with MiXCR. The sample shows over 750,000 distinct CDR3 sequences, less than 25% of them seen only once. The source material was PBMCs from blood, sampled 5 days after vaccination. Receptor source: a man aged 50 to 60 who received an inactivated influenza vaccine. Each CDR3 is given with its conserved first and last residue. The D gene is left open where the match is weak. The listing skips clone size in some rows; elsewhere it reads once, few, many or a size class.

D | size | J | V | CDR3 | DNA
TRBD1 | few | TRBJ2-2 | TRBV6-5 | CASSWDRVGELFF | TGTGCCAGCAGTTGGGACAGGGTCGGGGAGCTGTTTTTT
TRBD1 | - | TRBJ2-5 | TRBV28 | CASSSSGTGTVQETQYF | TGTGCCAGCAGTTCTTCCGGGACAGGAACCGTCCAAGAGACCCAGTACTTC
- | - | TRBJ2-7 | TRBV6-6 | CASNKGGSYEQYF | TGTGCCAGCAACAAGGGAGGCAGCTACGAGCAGTACTTC
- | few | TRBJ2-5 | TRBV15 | CATSRAREETQYF | TGTGCCACCAGCAGAGCACGTGAAGAGACCCAGTACTTC
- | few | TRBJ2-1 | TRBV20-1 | CSAPFWNNEQFF | TGCAGTGCCCCCTTTTGGAACAATGAGCAGTTCTTC
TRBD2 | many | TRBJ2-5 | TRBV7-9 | CASSLWGTSGNQETQYF | TGTGCCAGCAGCTTATGGGGGACTAGCGGCAACCAAGAGACCCAGTACTTC
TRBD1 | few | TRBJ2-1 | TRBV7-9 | CASSLYPRTGGDEQFF | TGTGCCAGCAGCTTATATCCGAGAACAGGGGGCGATGAGCAGTTCTTC
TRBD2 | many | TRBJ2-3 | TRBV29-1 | CSVISGGTDTQYF | TGCAGCGTGATTTCGGGGGGTACAGATACGCAGTATTTT
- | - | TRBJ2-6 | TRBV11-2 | CASSPTGVSGANVLTF | TGTGCCAGCAGCCCGACGGGGGTCTCTGGGGCCAACGTCCTGACTTTC
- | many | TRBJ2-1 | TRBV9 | CASSVGGGSSYNEQFF | TGTGCCAGCAGCGTAGGAGGGGGGAGCTCCTACAATGAGCAGTTCTTC
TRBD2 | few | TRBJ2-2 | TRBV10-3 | CATESGGYTGELFF | TGTGCCACCGAGAGCGGGGGCTACACCGGGGAGCTGTTTTTT
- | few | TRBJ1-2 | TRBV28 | CASSKSTVYGYTF | TGTGCCAGCAGTAAGAGCACTGTCTATGGCTACACCTTC
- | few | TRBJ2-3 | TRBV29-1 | CSTRTPGDTQYF | TGCAGCACCAGGACCCCCGGAGATACGCAGTATTTT
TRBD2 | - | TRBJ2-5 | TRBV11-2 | CASSFIGTSGETQYF | TGTGCCAGCAGCTTTATTGGGACTAGCGGAGAGACCCAGTACTTC
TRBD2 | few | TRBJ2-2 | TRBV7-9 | CASSPRESRPTGELFF | TGTGCCAGCAGCCCGCGGGAGTCTCGTCCGACCGGGGAGCTGTTTTTT
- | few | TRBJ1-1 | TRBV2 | CASPSTGGLNTEAFF | TGTGCCAGCCCGTCGACCGGGGGCTTGAACACTGAAGCTTTCTTT
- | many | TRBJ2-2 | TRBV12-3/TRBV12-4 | CASSLGTGRLNTGELFF | TGTGCCAGCAGTTTAGGTACAGGCAGGCTGAACACCGGGGAGCTGTTTTTT
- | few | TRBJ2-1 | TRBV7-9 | CASSLGVREQFF | TGTGCCAGCAGCCTTGGAGTCCGTGAGCAGTTCTTC
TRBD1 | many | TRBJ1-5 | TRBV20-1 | CSASWDRVRVGNQPQHF | TGCAGTGCTAGTTGGGACAGGGTTCGAGTAGGCAATCAGCCCCAGCATTTT
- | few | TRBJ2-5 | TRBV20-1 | CSARDLGRVQETQYF | TGCAGTGCTAGAGATCTGGGGAGAGTGCAAGAGACCCAGTACTTC
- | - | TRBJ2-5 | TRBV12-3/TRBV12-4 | CASQKTGRETQYF | TGTGCCAGCCAGAAGACAGGAAGAGAGACCCAGTACTTC
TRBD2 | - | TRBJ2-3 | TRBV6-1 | CASSALQLAGGWDTQYF | TGTGCCAGCAGCGCCCTACAACTAGCGGGGGGCTGGGATACGCAGTATTTT
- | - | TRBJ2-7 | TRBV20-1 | CSPRTAGRLHEQYF | TGCAGTCCCAGAACGGCAGGGAGGCTCCACGAGCAGTACTTC
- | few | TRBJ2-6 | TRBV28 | CASSFGSLGANVLTF | TGTGCCAGCAGTTTTGGGTCTCTGGGGGCCAACGTCCTGACTTTC
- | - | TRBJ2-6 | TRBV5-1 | CASSLEPQGYSGANVLTF | TGCGCCAGCAGCTTGGAACCCCAGGGTTACTCTGGGGCCAACGTCCTGACTTTC
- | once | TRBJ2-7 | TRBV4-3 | CASSRVYRDYSYEQYF | TGCGCCAGCAGCCGGGTATACAGGGACTACTCCTACGAGCAGTACTTC
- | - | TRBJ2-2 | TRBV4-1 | CASSLETGRTGELFF | TGCGCCAGCAGCCTTGAGACAGGCAGGACCGGGGAGCTGTTTTTT
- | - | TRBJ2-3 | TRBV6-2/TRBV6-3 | CASSYSSKWGPEDNDTDTQYF | TGTGCCAGCAGTTACTCGAGTAAGTGGGGGCCGGAGGATAATGACACAGATACGCAGTATTTT
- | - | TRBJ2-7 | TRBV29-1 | CSGRSGSYEQYF | TGCAGCGGGAGGAGCGGATCCTACGAGCAGTACTTC
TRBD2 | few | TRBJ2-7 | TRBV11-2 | CASSSWTSGTYEQYF | TGTGCCAGCAGCTCCTGGACTAGCGGAACCTACGAGCAGTACTTC
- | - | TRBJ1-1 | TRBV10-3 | CAISGAGATEAFF | TGTGCCATCAGTGGAGCAGGGGCAACTGAAGCTTTCTTT
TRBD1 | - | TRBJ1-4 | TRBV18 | CASSPGQPNEKLFF | TGTGCCAGCTCACCGGGACAGCCTAATGAAAAACTGTTTTTT
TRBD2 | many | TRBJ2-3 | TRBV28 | CASSKAGLAGGPVKQYF | TGTGCCAGCTCCAAAGCGGGACTAGCGGGAGGGCCGGTAAAGCAGTATTTT
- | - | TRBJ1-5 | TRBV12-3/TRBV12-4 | CASSYYRGHNQPQHF | TGTGCCAGCAGCTATTACCGGGGCCACAATCAGCCCCAGCATTTT
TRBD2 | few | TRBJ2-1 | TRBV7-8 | CASSLRPGTSGFNEQFF | TGTGCCAGCAGCTTAAGGCCCGGGACTAGCGGTTTCAATGAGCAGTTCTTC
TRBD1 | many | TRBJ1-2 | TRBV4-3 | CASSQEGQGSGGYTF | TGCGCCAGCAGCCAAGAAGGACAGGGCAGCGGCGGCTACACCTTC
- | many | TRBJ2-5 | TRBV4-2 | CASSQEGWGWETQYF | TGTGCCAGCAGCCAAGAAGGGTGGGGCTGGGAGACCCAGTACTTC
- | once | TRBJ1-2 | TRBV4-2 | CASSQDATGYLYGYTF | TGTGCCAGCAGCCAAGACGCGACAGGTTATCTCTATGGCTACACCTTC
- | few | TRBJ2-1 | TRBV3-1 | CASSQDHGLSSYNEQFF | TGTGCCAGCAGCCAAGATCACGGCCTAAGCTCCTACAATGAGCAGTTCTTC
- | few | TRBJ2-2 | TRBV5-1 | CASSLPQTTGELFF | TGCGCCAGCAGCTTGCCACAGACCACCGGGGAGCTGTTTTTT
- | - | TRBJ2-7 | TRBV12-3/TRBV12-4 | CASSSRASHPTYEQYF | TGTGCCAGCAGTTCCCGGGCGTCACATCCAACCTACGAGCAGTACTTC
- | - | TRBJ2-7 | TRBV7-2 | CASSLVVSLIDSYEQYF | TGTGCCAGCAGCTTAGTCGTTAGTCTAATTGATTCCTACGAGCAGTACTTC
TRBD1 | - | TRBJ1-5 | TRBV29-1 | CSVRTGQGNQPQHF | TGCAGCGTCCGGACAGGGCAGGGCAATCAGCCCCAGCATTTT
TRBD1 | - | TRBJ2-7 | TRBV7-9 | CASSSTGTGYYEQYF | TGTGCCAGCAGCTCCACCGGGACAGGGTACTACGAGCAGTACTTC
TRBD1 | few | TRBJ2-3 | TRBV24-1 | CATSDQDRDGDTQYF | TGTGCCACCAGTGACCAGGACAGGGATGGAGATACGCAGTATTTT
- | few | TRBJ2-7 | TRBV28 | CASSSLRLSSYEQYF | TGTGCCAGCAGCTCCTTACGCCTGAGCTCCTACGAGCAGTACTTC
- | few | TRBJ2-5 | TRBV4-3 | CASSHQTGTQETQYF | TGCGCCAGCAGCCACCAGACAGGCACCCAAGAGACCCAGTACTTC
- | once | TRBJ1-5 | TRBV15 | CATSRDLGSNQPQHF | TGTGCCACCAGCAGGGACTTAGGGAGTAATCAGCCCCAGCATTTT
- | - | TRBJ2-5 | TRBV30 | CACHSTQETQYF | TGTGCCTGTCACAGCACTCAAGAGACCCAGTACTTC
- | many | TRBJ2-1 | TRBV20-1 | CSAHPRELWFF | TGCAGTGCTCACCCACGGGAGCTTTGGTTCTTC
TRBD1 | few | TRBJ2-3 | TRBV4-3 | CASSQWAAGTGGTDTQYF | TGCGCCAGCAGCCAATGGGCTGCCGGGACAGGCGGCACAGATACGCAGTATTTT
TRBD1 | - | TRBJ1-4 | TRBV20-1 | CSARDRTGQGYEKLFF | TGCAGTGCTAGAGATCGGACCGGACAGGGATACGAAAAACTGTTTTTT
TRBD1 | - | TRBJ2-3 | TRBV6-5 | CASSSPAGQGRDTQYF | TGTGCCAGCAGTTCCCCGGCGGGACAGGGGAGGGATACGCAGTATTTT
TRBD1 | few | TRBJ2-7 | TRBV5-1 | CASSFGQGAIYEQYF | TGCGCCAGCAGCTTTGGACAGGGGGCTATCTACGAGCAGTACTTC
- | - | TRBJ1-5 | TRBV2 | CASSEAEGRVQPQHF | TGTGCCAGCAGTGAAGCCGAGGGGCGGGTTCAGCCCCAGCATTTT
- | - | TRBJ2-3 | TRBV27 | CASTPSSGWGSTDTQYF | TGTGCCAGCACCCCGTCCTCGGGGTGGGGTAGCACAGATACGCAGTATTTT
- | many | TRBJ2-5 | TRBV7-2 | CASSPLREETQYF | TGTGCCAGCAGCCCCCTCCGGGAAGAGACCCAGTACTTC
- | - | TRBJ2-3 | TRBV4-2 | CASSQTEGPDTQYF | TGTGCCAGCAGCCAGACGGAGGGCCCCGATACGCAGTATTTT
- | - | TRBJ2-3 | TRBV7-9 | CASSPSLSRGDTQYF | TGTGCCAGCAGCCCCAGCCTATCTAGGGGAGATACGCAGTATTTT
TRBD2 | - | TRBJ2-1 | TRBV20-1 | CSASGLAGVDNEQFF | TGCAGTGCTTCTGGACTAGCGGGAGTCGACAATGAGCAGTTCTTC